This T cell receptor beta chain was profiled in a study of CD8 T cells in ankylosing spondylitis. General study results and limits: Seemingly distinctive of ankylosing spondylitis blood was a TCR beta motif formed by eight highly homologous variants. Both synovial fluid and blood in reactive arthritis had previously been reported to carry some motif variants.

This clonotype was found a few times. Its matching antigen is unknown. Trimming removed 0 bases at V and 0 bases at J, with 12 bases between. Germline V gene data show CDR1 as DFQATT and CDR2 as SNEGSKA (reference sequence). The CDR3 sequence is 15 residues long. Libraries of TCR beta came from quantitative 5'-RACE with molecular barcodes. TCRdb re-derived calls from the 5' RACE reads in MiXCR, one entry per CDR3 protein. The top ten hold roughly 3.2% of the sample, which has fewer than 550,000 distinct CDR3 sequences, approximately 5% seen once. The chain couples TRBV20-1 to TRBJ2-7; D unclear. This TCR was sampled from a male donor with ankylosing spondylitis. The sequenced sample was blood, either unsorted or a sorted T cell fraction (not recorded which). The CDR3: CSARDGTQASYEQYF. As DNA, the CDR3 is TGCAGTGCTAGAGATGGTACTCAAGCCTCCTACGAGCAGTACTTC.